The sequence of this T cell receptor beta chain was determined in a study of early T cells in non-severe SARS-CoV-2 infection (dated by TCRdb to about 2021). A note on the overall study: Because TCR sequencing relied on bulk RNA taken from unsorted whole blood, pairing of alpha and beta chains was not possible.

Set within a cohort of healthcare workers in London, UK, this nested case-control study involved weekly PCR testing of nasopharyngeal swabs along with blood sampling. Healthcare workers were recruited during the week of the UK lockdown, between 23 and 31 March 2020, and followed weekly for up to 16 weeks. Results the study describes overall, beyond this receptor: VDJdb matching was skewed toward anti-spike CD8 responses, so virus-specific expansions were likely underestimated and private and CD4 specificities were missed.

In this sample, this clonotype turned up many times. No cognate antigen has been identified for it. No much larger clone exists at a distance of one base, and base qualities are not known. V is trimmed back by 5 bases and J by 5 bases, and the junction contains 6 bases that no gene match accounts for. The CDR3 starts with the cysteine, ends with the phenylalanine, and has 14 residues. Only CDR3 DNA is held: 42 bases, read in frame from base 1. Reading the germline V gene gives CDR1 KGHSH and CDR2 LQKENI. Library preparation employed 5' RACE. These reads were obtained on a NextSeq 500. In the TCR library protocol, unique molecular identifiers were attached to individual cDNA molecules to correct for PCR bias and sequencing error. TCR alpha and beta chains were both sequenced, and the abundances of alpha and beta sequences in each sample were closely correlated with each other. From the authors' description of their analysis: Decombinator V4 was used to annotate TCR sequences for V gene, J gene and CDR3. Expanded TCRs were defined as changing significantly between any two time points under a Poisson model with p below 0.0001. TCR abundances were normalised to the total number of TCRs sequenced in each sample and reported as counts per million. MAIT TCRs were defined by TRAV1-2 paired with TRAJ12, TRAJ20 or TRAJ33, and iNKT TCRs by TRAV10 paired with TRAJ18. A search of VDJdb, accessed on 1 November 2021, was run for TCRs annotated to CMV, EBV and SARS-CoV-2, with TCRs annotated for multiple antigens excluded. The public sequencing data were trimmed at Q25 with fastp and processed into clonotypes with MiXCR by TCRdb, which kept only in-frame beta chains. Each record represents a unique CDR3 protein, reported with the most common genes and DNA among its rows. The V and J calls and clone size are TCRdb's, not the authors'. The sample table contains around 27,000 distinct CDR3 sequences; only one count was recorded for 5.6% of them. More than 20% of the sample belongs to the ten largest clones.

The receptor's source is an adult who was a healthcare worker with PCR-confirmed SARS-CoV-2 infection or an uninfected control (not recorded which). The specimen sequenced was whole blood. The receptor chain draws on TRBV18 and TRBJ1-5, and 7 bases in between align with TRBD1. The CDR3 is CASSDRVFDQPQHF. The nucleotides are TGTGCCAGCTCAGACAGGGTTTTTGATCAGCCCCAGCATTTT.